This T cell receptor beta chain appears in the sequencing data of a study of blood T cells in healthy people across ages. Primers used in a second PCR of about 6 to 11 cycles were a sample-barcoded 5' primer and a J-beta primer mix. TCRdb re-derived calls from the 5' RACE reads in MiXCR, one entry per CDR3 protein. The table records 700,000 or so distinct CDR3 sequences, over 40% of them present only once. This CDR3 comprises 12 residues. The germline V gene encodes CDR1 LGHDT and CDR2 YNNKEL (reference sequence). The V end was cut by 4 bases, the J end by 7 bases, with 7 bases between. This receptor was obtained from a man aged 80 or over in good health. The chain uses TRBV3-1 and TRBJ1-4; no definite D call. Sequencing was performed on blood. The CDR3 sequence: CASSRIPEKLFF. The CDR3 DNA sequence: TGTGCCAGCAGCCGTATCCCTGAAAAACTGTTTTTT. The entire variable domain, with the rest obtained from reference TRBV3-1 and TRBJ1-4, is as follows: DTAVSQTPKYLVTQMGNDKSIKCEQNLGHDTMYWYKQDSKKFLKIMFSYNNKELIINETVPNRFSPKSPDKAHLNLHINSLELGDSAVYFCASSRIPEKLFFGSGTQLSVL.